Given below is one T cell receptor (beta chain) in context. This clonotype was observed many times. The clone's antigen remains unknown. No base quality information exists; no much larger clone differs at one position. Looking up the germline V gene yields CDR1 SNHLY and CDR2 FYNNEI. The V end gives up 3 bases and the J end 6 bases, leaving 7 bases in the junction not matched to a gene. The CDR3 goes from the cysteine to the phenylalanine over 15 residues. The DNA shown is the 45-base CDR3, in frame from base 1. The library was generated by 5' RACE. TCRdb lists the instrument as Illumina HiSeq 2500. A second PCR of roughly 6 to 11 cycles was run with a J-beta primer mix and a sample-barcoded 5' primer. Each TCR beta cDNA molecule received a unique molecular identifier from a template-switch 5' adaptor carrying 12 random nucleotides. At least 3 million CDR3-containing paired-end reads were obtained from each sample. The Mint cDNA synthesis kit, primed by a TRBC-specific oligonucleotide, was used to synthesize first-strand cDNA from all RNA. After uracil-DNA glycosylase treatment, a first 18-cycle PCR used universal primers M1SS and BC2_uni_R on all cDNA. As for how the authors treated the data: For normalization, 1 million high-quality reads, each with a distinct molecular identifier, were randomly selected from each sample. Instead of being binned into consensus sequences, reads that shared molecular identifiers were thrown out. MiTCR, set to a Q25 quality threshold and the strictest error-elimination algorithm, was used for CDR3 identification, clonotype clustering and error correction. Lower-bound total TCR beta diversity was estimated with a nonparametric unseen species model using Euler transformation. TCRdb itself trimmed the public reads at Q25 with fastp, ran MiXCR and retained productive beta chains. Entries are consolidated by CDR3 protein sequence, retaining the most common genes and DNA. These V and J calls rely on TCRdb rather than the paper's analysis. This sample is represented by approximately 810,000 distinct CDR3 sequences; 25% to 35% of them were singletons. Around a sixth of the sample comes from the top ten.

Systemically healthy Caucasian individuals from Russia, 35 to 40 in total and aged about 6 to 90 years, were included as donors. Roughly 9 milliliters of peripheral blood were drawn from each donor into EDTA-treated Vacutainer tubes. Ficoll-Paque density-gradient centrifugation was used to isolate PBMCs, with at least 7 million per sample. Total RNA, at least 5.5 micrograms per sample, was extracted from PBMCs with Trizol reagent. For every donor, an aliquot of PBMCs went through flow cytometry to measure the percentages of naive CD45RAhigh/CD27high T cells. The sample originates from a study of blood T cells in healthy people across ages (dated by TCRdb to 2013 to 2016). About the full investigation: Template switching captured roughly one uniquely barcoded TCR beta cDNA molecule per two T cells in model experiments. The study analyzed two additional independent replicas of 1 million unique cDNA reads from the same blood draw for two donors, one aged 18 to 29 and one aged 80 or older. To avoid experimental bias, donors of different ages were distributed randomly across sequencing lanes. Age-related changes in TCR beta repertoire diversity were measured in the study by deep sequencing normalized with unique cDNA molecular identifiers. The donors were split into four age groups: young (average around 15 years), middle-aged (around 37), aged (roughly 68) and long-lived (roughly 88).

Points the paper makes about the study in general: Since profiling was done on bulk unsorted PBMCs, naive and antigen-experienced compartments could not be conclusively compared. Total diversity estimates from one million sequenced T cells were considered lower bounds and underestimates. Because donor CMV infection status was unknown, age-related changes in expanded clonotypes were potentially confounded. Compared with the aged group, more naive CD4+ T cells, fewer expanded clones and increased TCR diversity were shown by the long-lived group, suggesting age selection. Observed TCR beta diversity correlated strongly with the percentage of naive T cells measured by flow cytometry. As age increased, observed TCR beta diversity per million T cells dropped in a roughly linear way, and a significant reduction was already evident by age about 40.

Sequencing input: blood. The origin of this receptor is a woman aged 80 or over in good health. Recombination joined TRBV2 with TRBJ2-5, with TRBD2 identical over 10 junction bases. The DNA sequence reads TGTGCCAGCAGTGAGGGAGCGGGGGGGTTGAAGACCCAGTACTTC. Translation gives CASSEGAGGLKTQYF.